The next 32 T cell receptor beta chains were all read from a single sample in a study of blood T cell repertoires in COVID-19. The protocol was immunoSEQ multiplex PCR, while the TCRdb copy is restricted to in-frame clones and leaves out a portion. The sample lists approximately 290,000 clones, roughly nine tenths occurring once. The material sequenced was peripheral blood. The receptors here all came from a woman aged 25 to 39 with COVID-19, enrolled during active disease.

The gene calls are TRBV24-1 and TRBJ2-7; the match to TRBD1 covers 10 bases. Germline CDR1 KGHDR, CDR2 SFDVKD. The CDR3 totals 13 residues. V trimming: 2 bases; J trimming: 10 bases; junction bases outside the gene matches: 4. CDR3 nucleotide sequence: TGTGCCACCAGTGATTGGGACAGGGGCGGACAGTACTTC. Amino acid sequence: CATSDWDRGGQYF.

This rearrangement joins TRBV5-1 to TRBJ1-1; TRBD1 matches 7 bases. J was trimmed by 1 base and V by 4 bases; bases with no gene match: 4. The CDR3 covers 14 residues. Germline V gives CDR1 SGHRS, CDR2 YFSETQ. The CDR3 region has the DNA TGCGCCAGCAGCCTACGGACAGGGAACACTGAAGCTTTCTTT. This codes for CASSLRTGNTEAFF.

This clone was seen a single time. The V gene is TRBV3-1 (or the pseudogene TRBV3-2), the J gene TRBJ1-1; D gene unclear. Germline CDR1 reads LGHDT; CDR2 reads YNNKEL (reference sequence). The CDR3 is 13 amino acids. The V end was cut by 1 base, the J end by 3 bases, with 6 bases between. The CDR3 region is CASSQGADTEAFF. For the CDR3, the DNA is TGTGCCAGCAGCCAAGGGGCTGACACTGAAGCTTTCTTT.

The V call is TRBV5-1, the J call TRBJ1-1, with TRBD1 as a possible D gene (6 bases). V lost 0 bases and J 2 bases, leaving 11 bases between the germline ends. The CDR3 has 15 amino acids. CDR1 SGHRS and CDR2 YFSETQ come from the germline V gene. Here the CDR3 reads CASSLAQGFNTEAFF. CDR3 nucleotides: TGCGCCAGCAGCTTGGCTCAGGGGTTTAACACTGAAGCTTTCTTT.

This clone came up once. The chain is built from TRBV28 and TRBJ2-4, with TRBD1 identical over 10 bases. Unmatched junction bases numbered 6, after V lost 5 bases and J lost 2 bases. The CDR3 consists of 16 residues. In germline, CDR1 is MDHEN, CDR2 SYDVKM. CDR3 in amino acids: CASSVPGQGPKNIQYF. The CDR3 region has the DNA TGTGCCAGCAGTGTCCCGGGACAGGGGCCCAAAAACATTCAGTACTTC.

Points on this clone: The junction does not match germline at one end; this may be a read error. V gene TRBV30 combines with J gene TRBJ2-1; D is undetermined. There are 13 residues in the CDR3. CDR1 GTSNPN and CDR2 SVGIG come from the germline V gene (reference sequence). CDR3 in DNA: TGTGCCTGGAGCGAAGACTCCCACAATGAGCAGTTCTTC. Its translation is CAWSEDSHNEQFF.

The chain recombines TRBV5-4 with TRBJ1-4, with D possibly matching TRBD1 (6 bases). Looked up from germline, CDR1 is SGHNT and CDR2 is YYREEE (reference sequence). Trimming pared 4 bases from V and 8 bases from J, leaving 21 bases between. This CDR3 is built from 16 residues. The CDR3 bases are TGTGCCAGCAGCCCTGGGACGACAGGAAGAGACGAAAAACTGTTTTTT. This encodes CASSPGTTGRDEKLFF.

The genes are TRBV21-1 and TRBJ2-7; the D call of TRBD1 is as the table states it, not checked on the DNA. TRBV21-1 is given as a pseudogene. This CDR3 is built from 12 residues. The CDR3 reads CASPGVGYEQYF. The CDR3 DNA reads as TGTGCCAGCCCAGGGGTGGGGTACGAGCAGTACTTC.

The gene calls are TRBV19 and TRBJ2-5; D ambiguous. This CDR3 contains 16 residues. Trimming cost V 4 bases and J 4 bases, with 19 bases left between them. From germline, CDR1 is LNHDA and CDR2 SQIVND (reference sequence). The CDR3 here is CASSKATPAGGETQYF. The CDR3 nucleotides are TGTGCCAGTAGTAAAGCGACGCCGGCCGGCGGAGAGACCCAGTACTTC.

The chain has TRBV9 and TRBJ1-3; 7 bases are a match to TRBD1. The V segment lost 0 bases and the J segment 4 bases; nucleotides outside the gene matches: 7. CDR3 size: 16 residues. CDR1 and CDR2 from the germline V gene are SGDLS and YYNGEE. CDR3 in amino acids: CASSVADRVGGNTIYF. CDR3 in DNA: TGTGCCAGCAGCGTAGCTGACAGGGTGGGGGGAAACACCATATATTTT.

The table lists this clone with a count of one. As DNA, the CDR3 is TGTGCCAGCAGTTCACGACTAGCGGCCCCCGCAGATACGCAGTATTTT. Protein product: CASSSRLAAPADTQYF. This chain joins TRBV27 and TRBJ2-3; 9 bases line up with TRBD2. The CDR3 has 16 residues. Losses at the gene ends were 4 bases for V and 4 bases for J; bases not matched to a gene: 9. The V gene's germline CDR1 is MNHEY and CDR2 SMNVEV (reference sequence).

The rearrangement links TRBV18 to TRBJ2-2; D not certain. The CDR3 sequence is 16 residues long. Germline lookup yields CDR1 KGHSH and CDR2 LQKENI. V was trimmed by 1 base and J by 0 bases, leaving 9 bases between them. CDR3 sequence reads: CASSPRVGANTGELFF. The CDR3 DNA reads TGTGCCAGCTCACCACGTGTAGGAGCGAACACCGGGGAGCTGTTTTTT.

The chain has TRBV28 and TRBJ1-2, with 11 bases matching TRBD1. The CDR3 runs 19 residues. CDR1 and CDR2 from the germline V gene are MDHEN and SYDVKM. V was clipped by 1 base and J by 0 bases; unmatched bases: 10. CDR3 protein: CASSLFVRDRGKSNYGYTF. The CDR3 region has the DNA TGTGCCAGCAGTTTATTTGTACGGGACAGGGGGAAATCTAACTATGGCTACACCTTC.

The V call is TRBV18, the J call TRBJ1-6; 8 bases are a match to TRBD1. After removal of 6 bases from V and 8 bases from J, the junction contained 6 bases not matched to a gene. Germline CDR1 KGHSH, CDR2 LQKENI. This CDR3 has 14 amino acids. CDR3 residues: CASSRQGQYSPLHF. As DNA, the CDR3 is TGTGCCAGCTCGCGACAGGGGCAGTATTCACCCCTCCACTTT. The full variable domain, completed using reference TRBV18 and TRBJ1-6, is NAGVMQNPRHLVRRRGQEARLRCSPMKGHSHVYWYRQLPEEGLKFMVYLQKENIIDESGMPKERFSAEFPKEGPSILRIQQVVRGDSAAYFCASSRQGQYSPLHFGNGTRLTVT.

The chain recombines TRBV6-1 with TRBJ2-5, with 10 positions matching TRBD2. This CDR3 spans 19 amino acids. Germline values: CDR1 MNHNS, CDR2 SASEGT. The J segment lost 7 bases and the V segment lost 3 bases, leaving 20 bases of the junction unmatched. The CDR3 nucleotides are TGTGCCAGCAGTGACCTTAGCGGGAGGCCCCGAGTACCCCCATGGACCCAGTACTTC. The encoded protein is CASSDLSGRPRVPPWTQYF.

Regarding this clone: This sample also contains other DNA sequences that code for the same CDR3. The chain carries TRBV5-1 and TRBJ1-6; TRBD1 agrees at 9 bases. The CDR3 is 15 amino acids. Germline CDR1 is SGHRS and CDR2 is YFSETQ. The ends lost 0 bases at V and 7 bases at J; junction bases unmatched: 2. The CDR3 loop reads CASSLVGQGNSPLHF. The CDR3 DNA is TGCGCCAGCAGCTTGGTCGGACAGGGGAATTCACCCCTCCACTTT.

V is TRBV19 and J is TRBJ2-7; maybe TRBD1 (6 bases). V was clipped by 5 bases and J by 1 base, with 12 bases between them. The CDR3 runs to 14 residues. Germline assignment: CDR1 LNHDA and CDR2 SQIVND (reference sequence). CDR3: CASSALQGSYEQYF. The CDR3 DNA follows: TGTGCCAGTAGTGCCTTACAGGGATCCTACGAGCAGTACTTC. The whole variable domain, filled in from reference TRBV19 and TRBJ2-7, reads DGGITQSPKYLFRKEGQNVTLSCEQNLNHDAMYWYRQDPGQGLRLIYYSQIVNDFQKGDIAEGYSVSREKKESFPLTVTSAQKNPTAFYLCASSALQGSYEQYFGPGTRLTVT.

The CDR3 region is CATSRGGPSSGNTIYF. CDR3 sequence (DNA): TGTGCCACCAGCAGAGGGGGGCCGAGCTCTGGAAACACCATATATTTT. The chain couples TRBV15 to TRBJ1-3, with TRBD1 as a possible D gene (6 bases). Trimming removed 1 base at V and 0 bases at J, with 10 bases between. This CDR3 comprises 16 residues. Germline values: CDR1 LNHNV, CDR2 YYDKDF (reference sequence).

V gene TRBV6-4 combines with J gene TRBJ1-1, with D unresolved. The V and J ends lost 4 bases and 1 base respectively, with 4 bases between them. Per the germline V gene, CDR1 is MRHNA and CDR2 is SNTAGT. CDR3 size: 12 residues. CDR3 residues: CASSGQNTEAFF. In DNA, the CDR3 is TGTGCCAGCAGTGGGCAGAACACTGAAGCTTTCTTT.

The chain is built from TRBV7-9 and TRBJ2-2; D might be TRBD1 (6 bases). Trimming pared 5 bases from V and 0 bases from J, leaving 16 bases between. Germline CDR1 reads SEHNR; CDR2 reads FQNEAQ (reference sequence). The CDR3 runs 17 residues. The CDR3 DNA reads TGTGCCAGCAGCGCCCCCCCGGGACATGCGAACACCGGGGAGCTGTTTTTT. It codes for CASSAPPGHANTGELFF.

V gene TRBV19 combines with J gene TRBJ1-1, with D unclear. V lost 1 base, J lost 1 base, and 13 bases lay in between. Germline V gene data show CDR1 as LNHDA and CDR2 as SQIVND (reference sequence). The CDR3 extends over 16 amino acids. The CDR3 nucleotides are TGTGCCAGTAGTATAGGGTTCGGAGGAGAGAACACTGAAGCTTTCTTT. As protein: CASSIGFGGENTEAFF.

This rearrangement joins TRBV3-1 (or the pseudogene TRBV3-2) to TRBJ2-5, with 10 bases that match TRBD2. Trimming took 2 bases from V and 4 from J; bases not matched to a gene: 7. The CDR3 covers 16 residues. CDR1 and CDR2 (germline): LGHDT, YNNKEL (reference sequence). In nucleotides, the CDR3 is TGTGCCAGCAGCCAAAGAACTAGCGGGAATCGAGAGACCCAGTACTTC. Residues: CASSQRTSGNRETQYF.

The rearrangement uses TRBV2 and TRBJ1-6; 12 positions agree with TRBD1. The trim removed 5 bases at V and 10 bases at J, leaving 3 bases unmatched. Germline lookup yields CDR1 SNHLY and CDR2 FYNNEI. This CDR3 region has 14 residues. The CDR3 DNA reads as TGTGCCAGCAGTACCGGGACAGGGGGCTCACCCCTCCACTTT. Translating it yields CASSTGTGGSPLHF.

V and J are TRBV2 and TRBJ1-3, with TRBD1 matching over 7 bases. The V gene end was trimmed by 6 bases and the J gene end by 0 bases; junction bases not matched to a gene: 5. The CDR3 runs 15 residues. Germline-derived CDR1 and CDR2 are SNHLY and FYNNEI. The CDR3 is CASRPGQSSGNTIYF. The CDR3 DNA reads as TGTGCCAGCAGGCCGGGACAGAGCTCTGGAAACACCATATATTTT.

V gene TRBV7-9 combines with J gene TRBJ1-1; D remains ambiguous. Per germline, CDR1 SEHNR and CDR2 FQNEAQ (reference sequence). The length of the CDR3 is 16 residues. Trimming pared 2 bases from V and 5 bases from J, leaving 18 bases between. Written as DNA, the CDR3 is TGTGCCAGCAGCTTACCCCCTCAGGATGGGCAGACTGAAGCTTTCTTT. Translated: CASSLPPQDGQTEAFF.

This clone was seen a single time. The CDR3 bases are TGTGCCAGCAGCTTCCGCGTAAACCCGGGACTAGCGCCCTCCTACGAGCAGTACTTC. This sequence encodes CASSFRVNPGLAPSYEQYF. The J gene is TRBJ2-7, the V gene TRBV27; TRBD2 matches at 10 bases. This CDR3 spans 19 amino acids. V dropped 6 bases and J dropped 0; count of bases not matched to a gene: 17. Per germline, CDR1 MNHEY and CDR2 SMNVEV (reference sequence).

This clone has only one observation. A much larger clone differs by one base, so this may be a read error. Additional DNA sequences in this sample encode the identical CDR3. The chain carries TRBV12-3 or TRBV12-4 and TRBJ2-1, with D possibly TRBD1 on 6 matching bases. This CDR3 has 12 amino acids. The germline V and J ends were trimmed by 6 bases and 5 bases, with 8 bases remaining between them. Written as DNA, the CDR3 is TGTGCCAGCAGCCGGGACAACAATGAGCAGTTCTTC. Encoded protein: CASSRDNNEQFF.

The V and J genes are TRBV11-3 and TRBJ2-1; 8 nucleotides agree with TRBD1. V shed 4 bases and J 0 bases; nucleotides not matched to a gene: 2. The CDR3 has 15 amino acids. Germline assignment: CDR1 SGHNT and CDR2 YENEEA. The chain's CDR3 is CASSSGTGSYNEQFF. Here the CDR3 DNA reads TGTGCCAGCAGCTCCGGGACAGGCTCCTACAATGAGCAGTTCTTC.

The chain joins TRBV15 to TRBJ1-3; maybe TRBD1 (6 bases). The germline gives CDR1 LNHNV, CDR2 YYDKDF (reference sequence). This CDR3 comprises 16 residues. V was trimmed by 2 bases and J by 0 bases, leaving 11 bases between them. Written as DNA, the CDR3 is TGTGCCACCAGCAGACCGGGACACAACTCTGGAAACACCATATATTTT. It is translated as CATSRPGHNSGNTIYF. Full variable domain (rest looked up from reference TRBV15 and TRBJ1-3): DAMVIQNPRYQVTQFGKPVTLSCSQTLNHNVMYWYQQKSSQAPKLLFHYYDKDFNNEADTPDNFQSRRPNTSFCFLDIRSPGLGDTAMYLCATSRPGHNSGNTIYFGEGSWLTVV.

The rearrangement joins TRBV7-3 to TRBJ2-1, with 9 bases lining up with TRBD1. V trimming: 4 bases; J trimming: 2 bases; junction bases outside the gene matches: 3. Per the germline V gene, CDR1 is SGHTA and CDR2 is FQGTGA. The CDR3 covers 15 residues. CDR3 region: CASSYGTGTYNEQFF. The CDR3 nucleotides are TGTGCCAGCAGCTACGGGACAGGGACCTACAATGAGCAGTTCTTC.

The table lists this clone with a count of one. J is TRBJ1-1 and V is TRBV11-2, with 9 bases fitting TRBD1. The CDR3 covers 15 residues. With V trimmed by 4 bases and J by 4 bases, 7 bases remained unmatched. Looked up from germline, CDR1 is SGHAT and CDR2 is FQNNGV. As DNA, the CDR3 is TGTGCCAGCAGCTCCGGGACAGGGAGGCGCACTGAAGCTTTCTTT. Residues: CASSSGTGRRTEAFF.

This sequence joins TRBV5-8 and TRBJ1-4; TRBD1 aligns across 12 bases. Germline lookup yields CDR1 SGHTS and CDR2 YDEGEE. This CDR3 has 18 amino acids. V lost 2 bases and J lost 2; bases outside the gene matches: 7. CDR3 loop: CASSFRDRGLATNEKLFF. CDR3 DNA sequence: TGTGCCAGCAGCTTCCGGGACAGGGGGCTTGCGACTAATGAAAAACTGTTTTTT.